Following are 9 T cell receptor beta chains from one sample sequenced in a study of response to subunit inactivated influenza vaccine. TCRdb reprocessed the RT-PCR reads via MiXCR and lists one record per CDR3 protein. The sample holds 610,000 or so distinct CDR3 sequences; 12% to 15% are singletons and the top ten take 11%. Specimen: PBMCs from blood, collected 11 to 12 days after vaccination. Every receptor here comes from a man in his fifties or sixties who received an inactivated influenza vaccine.

The CDR3: CATSRGTGRTGELFF. The CDR3 DNA is TGTGCCACCAGCAGAGGGACAGGGCGCACCGGGGAGCTGTTTTTT. The chain combines TRBV15 with TRBJ2-2; 8 bases line up with TRBD1. Looked up from germline, CDR1 is LNHNV and CDR2 is YYDKDF (reference sequence). With 1 base clipped from V and 4 bases from J, the junction kept 2 bases outside the gene matches. This CDR3 has 15 residues. Supplemented by reference TRBV15 and TRBJ2-2, the full variable domain reads DAMVIQNPRYQVTQFGKPVTLSCSQTLNHNVMYWYQQKSSQAPKLLFHYYDKDFNNEADTPDNFQSRRPNTSFCFLDIRSPGLGDTAMYLCATSRGTGRTGELFFGEGSRLTVL.

This clonotype was counted only a few times. The V and J genes are TRBV7-8 and TRBJ1-6, with TRBD1 as a possible D gene (5 bases). The CDR3 loop spans 12 amino acids. The V gene lost 1 base and the J gene lost 15 bases, with 10 bases spanning the gap. The germline gives CDR1 SGHVS, CDR2 FQNEAQ. The CDR3 sequence is CASSLVKGSLHF. The CDR3 bases are TGTGCCAGCAGCTTAGTTAAGGGGAGCCTCCACTTT. The full variable domain, with the rest looked up from reference TRBV7-8 and TRBJ1-6, is GAGVSQSPRYKVAKRGQDVALRCDPISGHVSLFWYQQALGQGPEFLTYFQNEAQLDKSGLPSDRFFAERPEGSVSTLKIQRTQQEDSAVYLCASSLVKGSLHFGNGTRLTVT.

The chain uses TRBV7-9 and TRBJ2-7; 9 nucleotides line up with TRBD1. Germline CDR1 reads SEHNR; CDR2 reads FQNEAQ (reference sequence). CDR3 length: 15 amino acids. The junction had 8 bases not matched to a gene; V was cut back by 5 bases and J by 3 bases. The chain's CDR3 is CASSTGQGPHYEQYF. CDR3 coding DNA: TGTGCCAGCAGCACAGGACAGGGGCCACACTACGAGCAGTACTTC.

This clonotype has more than one count but fewer than ten. The rearrangement uses TRBV7-2 and TRBJ2-2, with D perhaps matching TRBD2 (6 bases). V gave up 2 bases and J gave up 7 bases, with 8 bases separating them. Germline V gene sequence: CDR1 SGHTA, CDR2 FQGNSA. The CDR3 is 13 amino acids. Here the CDR3 reads CASSLLGGGELFF. The CDR3 DNA follows: TGTGCCAGCAGCTTACTCGGGGGCGGGGAGCTGTTTTTT.

The chain uses TRBV7-9 and TRBJ1-2; 7 positions match TRBD1. This CDR3 has 12 amino acids. After removal of 6 bases from V and 4 bases from J, the junction contained 2 bases not matched to a gene. The germline V gene encodes CDR1 SEHNR and CDR2 FQNEAQ (reference sequence). This chain's CDR3 is CASRDRSYGYTF. The DNA for the CDR3 is TGTGCCAGCAGGGACAGGTCCTATGGCTACACCTTC.

The V call is TRBV20-1, the J call TRBJ2-5, with 10 positions matching TRBD2. The CDR3 has 13 amino acids. CDR1 DFQATT and CDR2 SNEGSKA come from the germline V gene (reference sequence). Trimming took 5 bases from V and 6 from J; bases not matched to a gene: 6. This CDR3 is CSADRSGRKTQYF. CDR3 nucleotides: TGCAGTGCTGACCGTAGCGGGAGGAAGACCCAGTACTTC.

The chain couples TRBV11-2 to TRBJ2-5, with TRBD2 matching over 11 bases. From germline, CDR1 is SGHAT and CDR2 FQNNGV. This CDR3 comprises 17 residues. V was pared by 0 bases and J by 5 bases, with 8 bases of the junction left unmatched. The CDR3 region has the DNA TGTGCCAGCAGCTTAGATTTACTAGCGGGAGCTTCTGAGACCCAGTACTTC. This codes for CASSLDLLAGASETQYF. Drawing the rest from reference TRBV11-2 and TRBJ2-5, the complete variable domain is EAGVAQSPRYKIIEKRQSVAFWCNPISGHATLYWYQQILGQGPKLLIQFQNNGVVDDSQLPKDRFSAERLKGVDSTLKIQPAKLEDSAVYLCASSLDLLAGASETQYFGPGTRLLVL.

The genes are TRBV5-1 and TRBJ2-1; 7 bases are shared with TRBD1. The V gene's germline CDR1 is SGHRS and CDR2 YFSETQ. CDR3 length equals 14 residues. V lost 4 bases to trimming and J lost 8 bases; unmatched junction nucleotides: 9. CDR3 in amino acids: CASSPTGFRYEQFF. In DNA, the CDR3 is TGCGCCAGCAGCCCGACAGGGTTTAGATATGAGCAGTTCTTC.

This clonotype was seen a handful of times. The chain joins TRBV28 to TRBJ2-7; TRBD1 agrees at 7 bases. CDR1 and CDR2 from the germline V gene are MDHEN and SYDVKM. The CDR3 consists of 13 residues. After removal of 8 bases from V and 1 base from J, the junction contained 5 bases not matched to a gene. The CDR3 spells CASLQGDSYEQYF. The CDR3, as DNA: TGTGCCAGCCTTCAGGGGGATTCCTACGAGCAGTACTTC.